What follows is one T cell receptor beta chain and its context. What it recognizes is unknown. The sample originates from a study of T cell responses to AZD1222 COVID-19 vaccine. Findings and limits, study-wide: Across spike, vaccine-associated CD4 TCRs were found, dominant at 160-218 and 743-854. Repertoire sampling was restricted to post-peak T cell response timepoints.

Trimming shortened V by 1 base and J by 7 bases, and 5 bases separated the two germline ends. Germline V gene lookup returns CDR1 SGHDN and CDR2 FVKESK. The CDR3 covers 13 residues. Here immunoSEQ multiplex PCR was the method, and the copy in TCRdb shows in-frame clones only, minus some. The table shows tens of thousands of clones, with 90% occurring only once. V gene TRBV14 combines with J gene TRBJ1-6; D remains ambiguous. The sequencing used peripheral blood, collected on day 0 of AZD1222 vaccination. This sequence was found in an adult in good health. The CDR3 nucleotides read TGTGCCAGCAGCCAAGGACAAAATTCACCCCTCCACTTT. It encodes CASSQGQNSPLHF.